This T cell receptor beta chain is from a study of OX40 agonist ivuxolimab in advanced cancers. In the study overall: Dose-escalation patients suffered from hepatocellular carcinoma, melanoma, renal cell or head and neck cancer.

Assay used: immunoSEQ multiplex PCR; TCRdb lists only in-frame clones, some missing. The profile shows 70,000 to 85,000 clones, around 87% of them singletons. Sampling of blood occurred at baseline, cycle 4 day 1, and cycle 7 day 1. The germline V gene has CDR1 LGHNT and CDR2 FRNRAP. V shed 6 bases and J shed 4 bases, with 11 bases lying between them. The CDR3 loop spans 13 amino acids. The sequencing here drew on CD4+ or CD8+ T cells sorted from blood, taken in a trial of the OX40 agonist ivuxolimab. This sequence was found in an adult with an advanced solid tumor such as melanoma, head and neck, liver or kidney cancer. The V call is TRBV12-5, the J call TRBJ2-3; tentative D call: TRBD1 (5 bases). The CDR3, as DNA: TGTGCTAGTGGACAGGCGGTAGCAGATACGCAGTATTTT. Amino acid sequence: CASGQAVADTQYF. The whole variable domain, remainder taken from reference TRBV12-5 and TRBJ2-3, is DARVTQTPRHKVTEMGQEVTMRCQPILGHNTVFWYRQTMMQGLELLAYFRNRAPLDDSGMPKDRFSAEMPDATLATLKIQPSEPRDSAVYFCASGQAVADTQYFGPGTRLTVL.